Below are 9 T cell receptor beta chains sequenced from a single sample in a study of T-cell memory formation after mild COVID-19. TCRdb reprocessed the 5' RACE reads with MiXCR, giving one entry per CDR3 protein. The profile shows 550,000 to 600,000 distinct CDR3 sequences, 17% of them singletons. Material: PBMCs or a T cell subset sorted from them (not recorded which). The origin of the receptors is an adult woman who had mild COVID-19 (a few samples of this study predate the infection). Cell type and time point are not known.

The chain employs TRBV7-2 and TRBJ2-3; the D is unclear. Germline V gives CDR1 SGHTA, CDR2 FQGNSA. The V end was cut by 2 bases, the J end by 2 bases, with 17 bases between. There are 17 residues in the CDR3. CDR3 DNA: TGTGCCAGCAGCTTACGGCCGCACACGGCCCCCACAGATACGCAGTATTTT. Residues: CASSLRPHTAPTDTQYF.

This clonotype came up a few times. The chain recombines TRBV3-1 with TRBJ2-5; 9 bases are shared with TRBD2. CDR3 size: 15 residues. Germline V gives CDR1 LGHDT, CDR2 YNNKEL (reference sequence). Germline trimming cut 3 bases from V and 2 bases from J; bases unmatched to any gene: 4. The CDR3 loop reads CASSHSGGPQETQYF. The CDR3 DNA follows: TGTGCCAGCAGCCATAGCGGGGGACCTCAAGAGACCCAGTACTTC.

This rearrangement joins TRBV2 to TRBJ2-1, with D maybe TRBD2 (5 bases). This CDR3 comprises 15 residues. Germline V CDR1 and CDR2: SNHLY, FYNNEI. The V and J ends lost 5 bases and 3 bases respectively, with 14 bases between them. The CDR3 DNA reads as TGTGCCAGCAGTCCTCAATCCGGGATCTACAATGAGCAGTTCTTC. Protein product: CASSPQSGIYNEQFF. The variable domain in full, with the rest retrieved from reference TRBV2 and TRBJ2-1, is EPEVTQTPSHQVTQMGQEVILRCVPISNHLYFYWYRQILGQKVEFLVSFYNNEISEKSEIFDDQFSVERPDGSNFTLKIRSTKLEDSAMYFCASSPQSGIYNEQFFGPGTRLTVL.

The V call is TRBV5-1, the J call TRBJ1-1; tentatively, D is TRBD1 (5 bases). The CDR3 length is 15 residues. Trimming pared 5 bases from V and 0 bases from J, leaving 14 bases between. Germline lookup yields CDR1 SGHRS and CDR2 YFSETQ. The CDR3, as DNA: TGCGCCAGCAGTATTAACGGGGGAATGAACACTGAAGCTTTCTTT. This encodes CASSINGGMNTEAFF.

The chain employs TRBV7-3 and TRBJ2-1; 10 nucleotides line up with TRBD2. CDR3 length equals 16 residues. CDR1 and CDR2 (germline): SGHTA, FQGTGA. The V gene end was trimmed by 5 bases and the J gene end by 3 bases; junction bases not matched to a gene: 7. The CDR3 is CASSAPGLANYNEQFF. The CDR3 nucleotides read TGTGCCAGCAGCGCACCGGGACTAGCGAACTACAATGAGCAGTTCTTC.

The chain joins TRBV12-3 or TRBV12-4 to TRBJ2-2, with 7 positions matching TRBD2. CDR3 length: 14 residues. The ends lost 7 bases at V and 1 base at J; junction bases unmatched: 3. CDR3: CASTLAGNTGELFF. In nucleotides, the CDR3 is TGTGCCAGCACCTTAGCGGGGAACACCGGGGAGCTGTTTTTT.

In this sample, this clonotype turned up a few times. The chain couples TRBV12-3 or TRBV12-4 to TRBJ1-2; D unresolved. V lost 4 bases to trimming and J lost 2 bases, with 11 bases between them. The CDR3 has 14 amino acids. The CDR3 region has the DNA TGTGCCAGCAGTTCCGTGGCACCAAACTATGGCTACACCTTC. Encoded protein: CASSSVAPNYGYTF.

This clonotype appeared many times. V gene TRBV12-3 or TRBV12-4 combines with J gene TRBJ1-1; D may be TRBD1 (6 bases). This CDR3 comprises 14 residues. V was cut by 6 bases and J by 0 bases, with 11 bases left in between. CDR3 amino acids: CASRGGLVNTEAFF. The DNA of the CDR3 is TGTGCCAGCAGGGGGGGGCTTGTGAACACTGAAGCTTTCTTT.

This rearrangement joins TRBV7-2 to TRBJ1-2; D is uncertain. The length of the CDR3 is 14 residues. Deletions cut 5 bases from V and 2 bases from J, with 12 bases between. Per germline, CDR1 SGHTA and CDR2 FQGNSA. The CDR3 DNA follows: TGTGCCAGCAGCCCAGCGGCAGGAAACTATGGCTACACCTTC. Protein sequence: CASSPAAGNYGYTF.